This TCR beta chain originates from a study of patients and donors after allogeneic stem cell transplantation. The junction had 4 bases not matched to a gene; V was cut back by 7 bases and J by 1 base. The CDR3 contains 14 residues. Per germline, CDR1 MDHEN and CDR2 SYDVKM. This clonotype was seen ten or more times. TCRdb independently ran MiXCR on the RT-PCR reads; one entry per CDR3 protein. The sample has tens of thousands of distinct CDR3 sequences, approximately 5% seen once; the top ten hold 2% to 3%. This chain connects TRBV28 to TRBJ1-1; TRBD1 agrees at 9 bases. Sequencing used blood, either unsorted or a sorted T cell fraction (not recorded which). The clonotype comes from a human donor who was either an allogeneic HSCT recipient or a stem cell or donor lymphocyte infusion donor (not recorded which). It is not recorded whose cells these are; they may come from a transplant donor. CDR3 DNA sequence: TGTGCCAGCATTACAGGGGGCACGAACACTGAAGCTTTCTTT. Protein product: CASITGGTNTEAFF.